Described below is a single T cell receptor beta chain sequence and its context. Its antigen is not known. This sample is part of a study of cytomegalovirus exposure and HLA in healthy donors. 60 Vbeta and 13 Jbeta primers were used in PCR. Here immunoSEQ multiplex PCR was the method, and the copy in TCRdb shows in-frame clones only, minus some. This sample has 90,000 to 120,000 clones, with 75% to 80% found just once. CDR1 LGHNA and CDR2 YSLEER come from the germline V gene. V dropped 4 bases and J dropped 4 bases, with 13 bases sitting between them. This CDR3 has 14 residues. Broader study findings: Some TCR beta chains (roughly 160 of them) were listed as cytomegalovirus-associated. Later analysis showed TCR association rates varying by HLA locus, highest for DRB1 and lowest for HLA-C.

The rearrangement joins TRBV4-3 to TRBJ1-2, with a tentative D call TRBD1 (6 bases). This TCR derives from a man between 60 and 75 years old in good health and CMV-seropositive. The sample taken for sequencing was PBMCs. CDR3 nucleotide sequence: TGCGCCAGCAGCCGACAACAGGGTAGCTATGGCTACACCTTC. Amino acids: CASSRQQGSYGYTF.